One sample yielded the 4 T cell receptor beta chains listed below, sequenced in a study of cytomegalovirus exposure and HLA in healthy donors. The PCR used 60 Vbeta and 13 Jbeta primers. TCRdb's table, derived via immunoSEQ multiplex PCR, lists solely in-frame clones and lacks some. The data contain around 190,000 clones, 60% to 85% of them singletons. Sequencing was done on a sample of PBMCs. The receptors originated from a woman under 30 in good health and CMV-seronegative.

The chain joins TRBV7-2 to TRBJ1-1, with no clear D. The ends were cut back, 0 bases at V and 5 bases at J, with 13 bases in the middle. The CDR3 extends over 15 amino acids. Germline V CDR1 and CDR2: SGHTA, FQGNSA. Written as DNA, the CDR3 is TGTGCCAGCAGCTTAGCGCAGAAGACTGTAACTGAAGCTTTCTTT. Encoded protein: CASSLAQKTVTEAFF.

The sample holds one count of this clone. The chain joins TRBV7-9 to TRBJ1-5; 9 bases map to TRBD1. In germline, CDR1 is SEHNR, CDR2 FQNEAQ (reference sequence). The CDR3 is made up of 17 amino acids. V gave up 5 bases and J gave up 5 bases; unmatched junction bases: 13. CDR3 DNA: TGTGCCAGCAGCCTATACCTGACAGGGGGAAGGGATCAGCCCCAGCATTTT. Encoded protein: CASSLYLTGGRDQPQHF.

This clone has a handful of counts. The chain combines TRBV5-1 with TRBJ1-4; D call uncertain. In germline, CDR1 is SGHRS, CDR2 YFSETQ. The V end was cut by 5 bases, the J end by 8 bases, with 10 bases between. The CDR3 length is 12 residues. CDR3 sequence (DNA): TGCGCCAGCAGTTGGGGAGAAGAAAAACTGTTTTTT. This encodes CASSWGEEKLFF.

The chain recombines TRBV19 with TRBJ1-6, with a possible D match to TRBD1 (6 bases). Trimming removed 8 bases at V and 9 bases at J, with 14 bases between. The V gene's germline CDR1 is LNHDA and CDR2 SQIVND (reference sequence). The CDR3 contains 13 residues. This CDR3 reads CASSGTIGSPLHF. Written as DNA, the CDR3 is TGTGCCAGTTCGGGGACAATCGGTTCACCCCTCCACTTT.